This TCR beta chain appears in the sequencing data of a study of early T cells in non-severe SARS-CoV-2 infection. Study-level points and caveats: VDJdb matching favored anti-spike CD8 responses, missing private and CD4 specificities.

TCRdb re-called the 5' RACE reads with MiXCR, one entry per CDR3 protein. The sample lists 70,000 to 75,000 distinct CDR3 sequences, about an eighth occurring once. Germline CDR1 reads ENHRY; CDR2 reads SYGVKD. Trimming shortened V by 5 bases and J by 3 bases, and 11 bases separated the two germline ends. The CDR3 sequence is 13 residues long. For this clonotype: Antigen unknown.

The clonotype was recovered from an adult who was a healthcare worker with PCR-confirmed SARS-CoV-2 infection or an uninfected control (not recorded which). Source material: whole blood. This chain connects TRBV10-3 to TRBJ2-7, with no clear D. CDR3 coding DNA: TGTGCCATCAGTACCGGGCCAGACTACGAGCAGTACTTC. Residues: CAISTGPDYEQYF.